Shown below are 26 T cell receptor beta chains from a single sample sequenced in a study of CD8 T cells in Susac syndrome. The authors reverse transcribed 0.5 to 1 ug RNA with random hexamers. Each CDR3 protein gets one entry after TCRdb re-called the immunoSEQ multiplex PCR reads with MiXCR. The table includes about 80,000 distinct CDR3 sequences, 85% to 95% detected once. Material for sequencing was CD4+ T cells from PBMCs. These receptors came from a human donor with Susac syndrome.

The chain uses TRBV6-1 and TRBJ2-2, with 12 bases identical to TRBD2. Germline assignment: CDR1 MNHNS and CDR2 SASEGT. This CDR3 has 18 amino acids. V lost 6 bases and J lost 0; bases outside the gene matches: 8. The chain's CDR3 is CASSPQLAGGPNTGELFF. CDR3 nucleotide sequence: TGTGCCAGCAGCCCCCAACTAGCGGGAGGCCCGAACACCGGGGAGCTGTTTTTT.

The chain employs TRBV13 and TRBJ2-1; D call uncertain. Germline CDR1 reads PRHDT; CDR2 reads FYEKMQ (reference sequence). V was pared by 4 bases and J by 6 bases, with 22 bases between. The CDR3 totals 17 residues. The CDR3 coding sequence is TGTGCCAGCAGCTCCTCTTTGGTAGCTGGCAGTATCAATGAGCAGTTCTTC. This translates into CASSSSLVAGSINEQFF.

V is TRBV18 and J is TRBJ1-1; no reliable D call. V lost 3 bases and J lost 2, with 7 bases in between. The CDR3 has 13 amino acids. Germline assignment: CDR1 KGHSH and CDR2 LQKENI. DNA of the CDR3: TGTGCCAGCTCACCGCTATACAACACTGAAGCTTTCTTT. Translation: CASSPLYNTEAFF.

CDR3 bases: TGCGCCAGCAGCCAAGTTCCGGGCCGCTACGAGCAGTACTTC. Amino acid sequence: CASSQVPGRYEQYF. V usage is TRBV4-1 and J usage is TRBJ2-7, with D unclear. The germline V gene encodes CDR1 MGHRA and CDR2 YSYEKL. Trimming left V 1 base short and J 3 bases short, with 10 bases between. The CDR3 totals 14 residues.

The J gene is TRBJ2-2, the V gene TRBV11-2; D is ambiguous. V was clipped by 3 bases and J by 5 bases, with 4 bases between them. The CDR3 is made up of 12 amino acids. Germline lookup yields CDR1 SGHAT and CDR2 FQNNGV. CDR3 residues: CASSLRTGELFF. CDR3 DNA sequence: TGTGCCAGCAGCTTGAGGACCGGGGAGCTGTTTTTT.

The chain joins TRBV7-6 to TRBJ2-1, with 11 bases matching TRBD1. The germline V gene encodes CDR1 SGHVS and CDR2 FNYEAQ. This CDR3 comprises 16 residues. Trimming at V came to 5 bases and at J to 5 bases, leaving 8 bases not matched to a gene. For the CDR3, the DNA is TGTGCCAGCAGCCGGACAGGGGGCGGAAGTAACAATGAGCAGTTCTTC. Translated, it gives CASSRTGGGSNNEQFF. The full variable domain, with the rest looked up from reference TRBV7-6 and TRBJ2-1, is GAGVSQSPRYKVTKRGQDVALRCDPISGHVSLYWYRQALGQGPEFLTYFNYEAQQDKSGLPNDRFSAERPEGSISTLTIQRTEQRDSAMYRCASSRTGGGSNNEQFFGPGTRLTVL.

This clonotype showed up just once. The chain combines TRBV28 with TRBJ2-7; D call uncertain. This CDR3 has 12 residues. Deletions cut 6 bases from V and 2 bases from J, with 8 bases between. In germline, CDR1 is MDHEN, CDR2 SYDVKM. Written as DNA, the CDR3 is TGTGCCAGCAGCTCACCAACCTACGAGCAGTACTTC. Translating it yields CASSSPTYEQYF.

The CDR3 DNA reads TGTGCCAGCAGCTTAGCTAGGGCGGGGACTGGAAACATTCAGTACTTC. Its protein is CASSLARAGTGNIQYF. The chain links TRBV7-6 to TRBJ2-4, with D possibly TRBD2 on 6 matching bases. The V end was cut by 0 bases, the J end by 6 bases, with 15 bases between. Germline V gives CDR1 SGHVS, CDR2 FNYEAQ. This CDR3 spans 16 amino acids.

This chain connects TRBV29-1 to TRBJ2-3; 7 nucleotides line up with TRBD1. J was trimmed by 0 bases and V by 4 bases; bases with no gene match: 7. The V gene's germline CDR1 is SQVTM and CDR2 ANQGSEA. CDR3 length equals 15 residues. The chain's CDR3 is CSVATGAHSTDTQYF. In DNA form, the CDR3 reads TGCAGCGTTGCTACAGGGGCCCATAGCACAGATACGCAGTATTTT.

The chain is built from TRBV6-2 or TRBV6-3 and TRBJ2-1; TRBD2 might be the D (6 bases). The CDR3 consists of 14 residues. From germline, CDR1 is MNHEY and CDR2 SVGEGT. Trimming removed 6 bases from V and 10 bases from J, with 19 bases in between. This CDR3 is CASSHDLWEVEQFF. DNA of the CDR3: TGTGCCAGCAGCCACGACCTATGGGAGGTAGAGCAGTTCTTC.

The J gene is TRBJ2-7, the V gene TRBV7-2; no clear D. CDR1 and CDR2 from the germline V gene are SGHTA and FQGNSA. The CDR3 spans 13 residues. With 3 bases removed from V and 0 bases from J, the gap between germline ends came to 6 bases. CDR3 loop: CASSFPNSYEQYF. CDR3 nucleotides: TGTGCCAGCAGCTTCCCCAACTCCTACGAGCAGTACTTC.

The gene calls are TRBV19 and TRBJ1-4; D gene unclear. V shed 9 bases and J shed 8 bases, with 10 bases lying between them. The length of the CDR3 is 11 residues. Germline V gene data show CDR1 as LNHDA and CDR2 as SQIVND (reference sequence). The CDR3 DNA is TGTGCCAGCCGATCCGGAGAAAAACTGTTTTTT. It translates to CASRSGEKLFF.

This clonotype has more than one count but fewer than ten. The chain has TRBV29-1 and TRBJ2-7; maybe TRBD2 (5 bases). The CDR3 spans 13 residues. Trimming removed 1 base from V and 6 bases from J, with 13 bases in between. CDR1 is SQVTM and CDR2 is ANQGSEA in the germline V gene. CDR3 protein: CSVEGGRASEQYF. The CDR3 coding sequence is TGCAGCGTTGAAGGAGGGAGAGCCTCCGAGCAGTACTTC.

J is TRBJ1-2 and V is TRBV7-9; D unclear. The CDR3 length is 15 residues. V was shortened by 5 bases and J by 4 bases, with 17 bases between the two germline ends. The germline CDR1 and CDR2 sequences are SEHNR and FQNEAQ (reference sequence). CDR3 nucleotide sequence: TGTGCCAGCAGCCCGGCGGCAGCTGGGCGCTATGGCTACACCTTC. Translation gives CASSPAAAGRYGYTF.

V gene TRBV5-1 combines with J gene TRBJ2-1, with TRBD2 as a possible D gene (5 bases). With 0 bases removed from V and 7 bases from J, the gap between germline ends came to 17 bases. This CDR3 has 16 residues. Germline values: CDR1 SGHRS, CDR2 YFSETQ. CDR3 amino acids: CASSLGVLEVKNEQFF. The CDR3 DNA sequence: TGCGCCAGCAGCTTGGGAGTTTTGGAGGTTAAGAATGAGCAGTTCTTC.

V usage is TRBV7-9 and J usage is TRBJ2-4; tentatively, D is TRBD1 or TRBD2 (5 bases each). This CDR3 region has 17 residues. CDR1 SEHNR and CDR2 FQNEAQ come from the germline V gene (reference sequence). The ends were cut back, 2 bases at V and 5 bases at J, with 19 bases in the middle. The DNA for the CDR3 is TGTGCCAGCAGCTTAATTGGCCCAGTGGGACCCCAAAACATTCAGTACTTC. Translating it yields CASSLIGPVGPQNIQYF.

This chain connects TRBV9 to TRBJ2-2; TRBD1 or TRBD2 may be the D gene (5 bases each). Between the trimmed V and J ends, which lost 1 base and 6 bases, there was a span of 10 bases. Germline V gene data show CDR1 as SGDLS and CDR2 as YYNGEE. This CDR3 is 14 amino acids long. The CDR3 DNA is TGTGCCAGCAGCGTACTCGGGGCCCCCGGGGAGCTGTTTTTT. Amino acid sequence: CASSVLGAPGELFF.

The chain combines TRBV4-2 with TRBJ2-1; 9 positions agree with TRBD2. Germline CDR1 LGHNA, CDR2 YNFKEQ. V shed 5 bases, J shed 7 bases, and the junction held 12 bases outside the gene matches. This CDR3 comprises 16 residues. The CDR3 protein is CASSSSSGTGFNEQFF. The DNA of the CDR3 is TGTGCCAGCAGCTCTTCTAGCGGGACGGGGTTTAATGAGCAGTTCTTC.

V gene TRBV4-2 combines with J gene TRBJ2-3; TRBD2 might be the D (6 bases). The ends were cut back, 1 base at V and 2 bases at J, with 10 bases in the middle. Germline V lookup: CDR1 LGHNA, CDR2 YNFKEQ. This CDR3 comprises 15 residues. CDR3 sequence reads: CASSQAGGITDTQYF. Here the CDR3 DNA reads TGTGCCAGCAGCCAAGCGGGCGGGATCACAGATACGCAGTATTTT.

The V call is TRBV20-1, the J call TRBJ2-1, with a tentative D call TRBD2 (6 bases). Germline CDR1 reads DFQATT; CDR2 reads SNEGSKA (reference sequence). The CDR3 spans 16 residues. The germline V and J ends were trimmed by 8 bases and 2 bases, with 22 bases remaining between them. CDR3 loop: CSSRAPLASTYNEQFF. In nucleotides, the CDR3 is TGCAGTTCCAGAGCTCCCCTAGCGTCGACCTACAATGAGCAGTTCTTC.

V usage is TRBV19 and J usage is TRBJ2-2; D possibly corresponds to TRBD1 (6 bases). This CDR3 is 17 amino acids long. Trimming cost V 3 bases and J 1 base, with 15 bases left between them. Germline values: CDR1 LNHDA, CDR2 SQIVND (reference sequence). The CDR3 DNA sequence: TGTGCCAGTAGTATGGGCCACAGGGCGCAGAACACCGGGGAGCTGTTTTTT. This encodes CASSMGHRAQNTGELFF. The complete variable domain, with remaining parts taken from reference TRBV19 and TRBJ2-2, reads DGGITQSPKYLFRKEGQNVTLSCEQNLNHDAMYWYRQDPGQGLRLIYYSQIVNDFQKGDIAEGYSVSREKKESFPLTVTSAQKNPTAFYLCASSMGHRAQNTGELFFGEGSRLTVL.

This clonotype occurred once. The chain combines TRBV9 with TRBJ2-5, with D hard to call. The CDR3 contains 14 residues. The germline V gene has CDR1 SGDLS and CDR2 YYNGEE. V was trimmed by 0 bases and J by 5 bases, leaving 11 bases between them. CDR3 sequence reads: CASSVVPTWETQYF. Here the CDR3 DNA reads TGTGCCAGCAGCGTAGTCCCGACTTGGGAGACCCAGTACTTC. Combining the CDR3 with reference TRBV9 and TRBJ2-5 gives the whole variable domain DSGVTQTPKHLITATGQRVTLRCSPRSGDLSVYWYQQSLDQGLQFLIQYYNGEERAKGNILERFSAQQFPDLHSELNLSSLELGDSALYFCASSVVPTWETQYFGPGTRLLVL.

This rearrangement joins TRBV12-3 or TRBV12-4 to TRBJ2-7, with TRBD1 matching over 11 bases. Germline trimming cut 6 bases from V and 4 bases from J; bases unmatched to any gene: 5. The CDR3 covers 14 residues. This chain's CDR3 is CASRPGQGVYEQYF. The CDR3 DNA is TGTGCCAGCAGGCCGGGACAGGGGGTTTACGAGCAGTACTTC.

The chain's CDR3 is CASSEGTYPTDEQFF. DNA of the CDR3: TGTGCCAGCAGCGAGGGGACTTACCCTACGGATGAGCAGTTCTTC. The chain is built from TRBV7-2 and TRBJ2-1; possible D gene TRBD2, 6 bases. This CDR3 is 15 amino acids long. The germline V gene has CDR1 SGHTA and CDR2 FQGNSA. V gave up 5 bases and J gave up 8 bases, with 19 bases separating them.

The V call is TRBV7-6, the J call TRBJ2-7; D is unresolved. Germline-derived CDR1 and CDR2 are SGHVS and FNYEAQ. The V end lost 7 bases, the J end lost 3 bases, and 19 bases lay between the germline ends. The CDR3 runs 15 residues. CDR3 DNA: TGTGCCAGCACCCTAACCCCTACGAATAACTACGAGCAGTACTTC. Its protein product is CASTLTPTNNYEQYF. Full variable domain (rest looked up from reference TRBV7-6 and TRBJ2-7): GAGVSQSPRYKVTKRGQDVALRCDPISGHVSLYWYRQALGQGPEFLTYFNYEAQQDKSGLPNDRFSAERPEGSISTLTIQRTEQRDSAMYRCASTLTPTNNYEQYFGPGTRLTVT.

CDR3: CSAGAATPTHRGTQYF. The DNA for the CDR3 is TGCAGTGCTGGTGCAGCGACTCCGACGCACCGGGGTACGCAGTATTTT. The gene calls are TRBV20-1 and TRBJ2-3; D possibly corresponds to TRBD2 (5 bases). The germline V gene encodes CDR1 DFQATT and CDR2 SNEGSKA (reference sequence). Trimming took off 5 bases at V and 8 bases at J, with 26 bases between the two ends. The CDR3 consists of 16 residues.